This is a list of T cell receptor beta chains from one sample in a study of CD8 T cells in Susac syndrome. TCRdb ran MiXCR on the immunoSEQ multiplex PCR reads and lists one entry per CDR3 protein. The sample lists about 400,000 distinct CDR3 sequences, more than 80% occurring once. The sequencing input was CD8+ T cells from PBMCs. Receptors originate from a human donor with multiple sclerosis. Each CDR3 is given with its conserved first and last residue.

v_call	j_call	cdr3_aa
TRBV5-4	TRBJ2-7	CASSLSYGRLSYEQYF
TRBV19	TRBJ2-2	CALKGREPGELFF
TRBV4-1	TRBJ2-5	CASSSRLAIKQETQYF
TRBV28	TRBJ2-1	CASSKVWVSSGSNEQFF
TRBV27	TRBJ1-1	CASSLSSGAPDTEAFF
TRBV11-2	TRBJ2-7	CASSLDATYEQYF
TRBV30	TRBJ2-5	CAWSESRETQYF
TRBV6-5	TRBJ2-3	CASSYRGTEVDTQYF
TRBV4-1	TRBJ2-3	CASAASRRSDTQYF
TRBV12-3/TRBV12-4	TRBJ2-2	CASSETGLWATGELFF
TRBV2	TRBJ2-7	CATLDGYEQYF
TRBV6-1	TRBJ2-6	CASRGRVSQGSGANVLTF
TRBV5-1	TRBJ1-6	CASSPGTDDNSPLHF
TRBV19	TRBJ1-1	CASSPLGGGTEAFF
TRBV6-5	TRBJ2-3	CASSYSGARALEDTQYF
TRBV20-1	TRBJ2-7	CSARDRTESYEQYF
TRBV4-1	TRBJ1-1	CASSQELRTLNTEAFF
TRBV6-5	TRBJ2-5	CASSYSIIPQETQYF
TRBV2	TRBJ1-2	CASSGVFGTARNYGYTF
TRBV5-6	TRBJ2-1	CASSSAHGAEQFF
TRBV7-9	TRBJ2-1	CASRRTGYNEQFF
TRBV5-6	TRBJ1-1	CASSPPPGTNTEAFF
TRBV27	TRBJ2-3	CASSPLAGGRKDTQYF
TRBV5-1	TRBJ2-1	CASSLWGDGYNEQFF
TRBV20-1	TRBJ2-5	CSAKGSPVGETQYF
TRBV28	TRBJ2-5	CASSATGVQETQYF
TRBV29-1	TRBJ1-2	CSVDSRTGGGYTF
TRBV2	TRBJ2-3	CASSDLAGGTQYF
TRBV6-5	TRBJ1-1	CASSYSLGPNTEAFF
TRBV2	TRBJ1-6	CASLGSSYNSPLHF
TRBV7-9	TRBJ1-2	CASSPTGQDHYGYTF
TRBV2	TRBJ2-2	CASSEGWTYTGELFF
TRBV7-6	TRBJ2-7	CASSSRHRLEEQYF
TRBV27	TRBJ2-1	CASSLTNWNEQFF
TRBV5-1	TRBJ2-5	CASSWGGHDLSQYF
TRBV5-1	TRBJ1-1	CASSLYPASGTEAFF
TRBV28	TRBJ2-7	CASSPRDLYEQYF
TRBV7-9	TRBJ2-6	CASSPTAGANVLTF
TRBV7-6	TRBJ2-5	CASSLDAGRETQYF
TRBV6-1	TRBJ1-6	CASSSPITGSKDNSPLHF
TRBV5-1	TRBJ2-3	CASSTTGFPTDTQYF
TRBV12-3/TRBV12-4	TRBJ2-3	CASSWAGGTDTQYF
TRBV4-1	TRBJ2-7	CASSQEERGDDEQYF
TRBV4-1	TRBJ1-5	CASSQEVPGFGNNQPQHF
TRBV7-9	TRBJ1-1	CASGFEAFF